This T cell receptor beta chain is drawn from a study of T cell responses to AZD1222 COVID-19 vaccine. Regarding the study as a whole: After the peak T cell response, and only then, were repertoires sampled. Reportedly, nearly half of unique spike TCRs recognized epitopes outside B.1.351/B.1.1.7 mutations. Donor demographics were predominantly white British with a female majority; clonal diversity may be underestimated. Two doses of AZD1222 preceded a rise in Spike-specific TCR breadth and depth.

TCRdb keeps only in-frame clones here, not all; method: immunoSEQ multiplex PCR. This sample has tens of thousands of clones, with 80% found just once. This clone has just a few counts. The target antigen is unknown. This CDR3 is built from 16 residues. Per the germline V gene, CDR1 is MRHNA and CDR2 is SNTAGT. Germline trimming cut 5 bases from V and 5 bases from J; bases unmatched to any gene: 10. The chain has TRBV6-4 and TRBJ2-1; 9 nucleotides match TRBD2. Sequenced material: peripheral blood, taken 28 days after the second AZD1222 dose. This TCR came from an adult who received the AZD1222 COVID-19 vaccine. CDR3 in amino acids: CASSIQGLAQNNEQFF. CDR3 bases: TGTGCCAGCAGTATCCAGGGACTAGCTCAGAACAATGAGCAGTTCTTC.